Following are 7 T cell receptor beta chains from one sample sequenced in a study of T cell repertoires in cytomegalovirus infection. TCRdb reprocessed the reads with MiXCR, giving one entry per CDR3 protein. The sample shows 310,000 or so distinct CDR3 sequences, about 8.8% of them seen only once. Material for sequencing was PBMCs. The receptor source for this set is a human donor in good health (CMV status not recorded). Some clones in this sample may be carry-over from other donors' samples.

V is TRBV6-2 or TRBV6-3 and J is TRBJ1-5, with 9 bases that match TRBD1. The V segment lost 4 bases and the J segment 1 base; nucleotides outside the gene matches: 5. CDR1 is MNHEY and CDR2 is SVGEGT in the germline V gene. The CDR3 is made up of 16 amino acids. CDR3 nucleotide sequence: TGTGCCAGCAGTTTACAGGGGGCTATCAGCAATCAGCCCCAGCATTTT. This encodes CASSLQGAISNQPQHF.

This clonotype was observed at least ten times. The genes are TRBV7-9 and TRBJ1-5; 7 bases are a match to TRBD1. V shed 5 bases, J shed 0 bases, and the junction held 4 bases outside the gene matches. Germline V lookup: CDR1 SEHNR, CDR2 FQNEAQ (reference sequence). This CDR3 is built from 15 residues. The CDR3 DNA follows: TGTGCCAGCAGCGAGGGACAGCATAGCAATCAGCCCCAGCATTTT. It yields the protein CASSEGQHSNQPQHF.

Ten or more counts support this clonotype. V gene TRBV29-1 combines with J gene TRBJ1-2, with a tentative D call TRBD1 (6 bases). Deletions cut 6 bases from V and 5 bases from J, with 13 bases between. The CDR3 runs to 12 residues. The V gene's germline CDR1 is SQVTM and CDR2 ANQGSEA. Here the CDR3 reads CSVLTGPYGYTF. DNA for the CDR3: TGCAGCGTCCTGACAGGCCCGTATGGCTACACCTTC.

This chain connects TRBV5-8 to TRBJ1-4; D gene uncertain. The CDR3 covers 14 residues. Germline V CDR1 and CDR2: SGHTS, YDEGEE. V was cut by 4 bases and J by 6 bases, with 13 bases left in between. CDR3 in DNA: TGTGCCAGCAGCCTGGGAGTACGGGATGAAAAACTGTTTTTT. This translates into CASSLGVRDEKLFF.

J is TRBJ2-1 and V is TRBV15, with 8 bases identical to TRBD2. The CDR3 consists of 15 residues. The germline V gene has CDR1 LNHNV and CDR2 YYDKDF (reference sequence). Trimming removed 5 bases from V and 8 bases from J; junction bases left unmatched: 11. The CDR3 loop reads CATSGAGVGTHEQFF. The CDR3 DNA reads TGTGCCACCAGCGGAGCGGGGGTCGGTACACATGAGCAGTTCTTC.

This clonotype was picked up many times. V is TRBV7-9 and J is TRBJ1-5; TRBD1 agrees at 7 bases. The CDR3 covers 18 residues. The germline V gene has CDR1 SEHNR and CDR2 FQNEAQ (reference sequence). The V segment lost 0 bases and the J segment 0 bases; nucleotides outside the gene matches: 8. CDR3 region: CASSLAYGTADSNQPQHF. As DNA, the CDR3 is TGTGCCAGCAGCTTAGCATATGGGACAGCGGATAGCAATCAGCCCCAGCATTTT.

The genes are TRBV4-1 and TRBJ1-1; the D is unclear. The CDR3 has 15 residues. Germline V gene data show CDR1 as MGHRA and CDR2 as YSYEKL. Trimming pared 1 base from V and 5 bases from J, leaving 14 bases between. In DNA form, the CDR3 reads TGCGCCAGCAGCCAAGTCACTACATCAGGAACTGAAGCTTTCTTT. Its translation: CASSQVTTSGTEAFF.